The 7 T cell receptor beta chains listed next were all sequenced from one sample in a study of shared clonotypes between healthy human individuals. Assay: immunoSEQ multiplex PCR; the TCRdb copy retains only in-frame clones and omits some. The sample includes under 600,000 clones, roughly 98% seen only once; the top ten take approximately 0.3%. Naive CD8 cells, CD45RO-negative and positively selected for CCR7, excluded terminally differentiated effector memory CD45RA+ cells. Material: naive CD8+ T cells sorted from blood. Receptor source: a man aged 25-45 years in good health.

The chain is built from TRBV29-1 and TRBJ2-3, with a weak D call TRBD2 (7 bases). The CDR3 is 14 residues long. Trimming left V 3 bases short and J 2 bases short, with 12 bases between. Germline V gives CDR1 SQVTM, CDR2 ANQGSEA. CDR3 nucleotides: TGCAGCGTTGATACAGGGAGGGTCACAGATACGCAGTATTTT. As protein: CSVDTGRVTDTQYF.

The CDR3 DNA reads as TGTGCCAGCAGCTTTAGTTCTAAGTCCTACGAGCAGTACTTC. This codes for CASSFSSKSYEQYF. The chain joins TRBV5-6 to TRBJ2-7; the D is unclear. Germline V CDR1 and CDR2: SGHDT, YYEEEE. V dropped 2 bases and J dropped 1 base, with 10 bases sitting between them. This CDR3 is 14 amino acids long.

The chain uses TRBV7-8 and TRBJ2-1; 9 bases are shared with TRBD2. The germline CDR1 and CDR2 sequences are SGHVS and FQNEAQ. The CDR3 runs 16 residues. V dropped 0 bases and J dropped 7; count of bases not matched to a gene: 7. The DNA for the CDR3 is TGTGCCAGCAGCTTAGCTTTTAGCGGGAGTAGGAATGAGCAGTTCTTC. Residues: CASSLAFSGSRNEQFF.

V usage is TRBV28 and J usage is TRBJ2-7; maybe TRBD1 (6 bases). Between the trimmed V and J ends, which lost 5 bases and 3 bases, there was a span of 8 bases. From germline, CDR1 is MDHEN and CDR2 SYDVKM. CDR3 length equals 12 residues. This CDR3 is CASSAQGYEQYF. The CDR3 nucleotides are TGTGCCAGCAGTGCACAGGGCTACGAGCAGTACTTC. The full variable domain, with the rest looked up from reference TRBV28 and TRBJ2-7, is DVKVTQSSRYLVKRTGEKVFLECVQDMDHENMFWYRQDPGLGLRLIYFSYDVKMKEKGDIPEGYSVSREKKERFSLILESASTNQTSMYLCASSAQGYEQYFGPGTRLTVT.

The chain couples TRBV5-6 to TRBJ2-4; 10 bases line up with TRBD2. Unmatched junction bases numbered 17, after V lost 5 bases and J lost 6 bases. Germline V gives CDR1 SGHDT, CDR2 YYEEEE. The CDR3 is made up of 18 amino acids. The CDR3 loop is CASSSLAGVKVWGNIQYF. DNA of the CDR3: TGTGCCAGCAGTTCCCTAGCGGGAGTTAAAGTTTGGGGAAACATTCAGTACTTC.

This chain uses TRBV5-3 with TRBJ1-1, with 8 bases matching TRBD1. TRBV5-3 is marked as an open reading frame, function uncertain. The CDR3 totals 14 residues. Unmatched junction bases numbered 2, after V lost 0 bases and J lost 4 bases. In DNA, the CDR3 is TGTGCCAGAAGCTTGGGGGGACAGGCCACTGAAGCTTTCTTT. Protein product: CARSLGGQATEAFF.

The chain recombines TRBV27 with TRBJ1-3, with D tentatively TRBD1 (5 bases). The CDR3 is made up of 14 amino acids. With 5 bases removed from V and 7 bases from J, the gap between germline ends came to 15 bases. The germline CDR1 and CDR2 sequences are MNHEY and SMNVEV (reference sequence). In DNA form, the CDR3 reads TGTGCCAGCAGTCCTTACTCAGGGTCCAACACCATATATTTT. This codes for CASSPYSGSNTIYF.